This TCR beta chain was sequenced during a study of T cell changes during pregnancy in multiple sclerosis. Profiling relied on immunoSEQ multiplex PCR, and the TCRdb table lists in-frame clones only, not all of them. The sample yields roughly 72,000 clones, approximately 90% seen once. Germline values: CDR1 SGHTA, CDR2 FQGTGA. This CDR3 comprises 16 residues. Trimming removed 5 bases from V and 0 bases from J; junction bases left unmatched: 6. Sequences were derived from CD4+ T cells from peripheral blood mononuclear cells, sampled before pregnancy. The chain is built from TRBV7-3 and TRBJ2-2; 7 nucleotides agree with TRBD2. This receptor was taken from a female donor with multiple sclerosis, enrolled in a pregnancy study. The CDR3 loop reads CASSPNGGSNTGELFF. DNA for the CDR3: TGTGCCAGCAGCCCCAACGGGGGGTCGAACACCGGGGAGCTGTTTTTT.